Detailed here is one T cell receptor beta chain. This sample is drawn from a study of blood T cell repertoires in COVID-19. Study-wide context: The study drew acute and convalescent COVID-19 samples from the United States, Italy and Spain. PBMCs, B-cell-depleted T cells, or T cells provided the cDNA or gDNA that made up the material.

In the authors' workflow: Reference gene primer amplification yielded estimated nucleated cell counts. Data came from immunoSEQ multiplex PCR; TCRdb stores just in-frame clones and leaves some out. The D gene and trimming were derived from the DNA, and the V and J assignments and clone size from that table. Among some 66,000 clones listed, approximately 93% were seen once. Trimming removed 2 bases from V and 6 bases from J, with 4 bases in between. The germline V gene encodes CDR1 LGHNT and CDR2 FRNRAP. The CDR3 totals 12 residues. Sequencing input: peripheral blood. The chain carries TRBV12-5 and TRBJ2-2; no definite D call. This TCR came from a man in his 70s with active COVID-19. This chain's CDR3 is CASGLTAGELFF. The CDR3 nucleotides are TGTGCTAGTGGTTTGACAGCCGGGGAGCTGTTTTTT.